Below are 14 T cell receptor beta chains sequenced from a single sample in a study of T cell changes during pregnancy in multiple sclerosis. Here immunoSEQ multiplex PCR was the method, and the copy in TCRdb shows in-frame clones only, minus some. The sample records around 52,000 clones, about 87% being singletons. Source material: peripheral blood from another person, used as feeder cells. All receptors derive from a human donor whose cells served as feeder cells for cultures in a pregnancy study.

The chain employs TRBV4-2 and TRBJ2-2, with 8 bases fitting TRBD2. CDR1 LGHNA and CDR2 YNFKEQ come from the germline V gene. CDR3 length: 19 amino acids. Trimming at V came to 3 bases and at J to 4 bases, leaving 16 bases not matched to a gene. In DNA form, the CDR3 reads TGTGCCAGCAGCCATCCTGGGGCGGGACTAGGGGGAGGCACCGGGGAGCTGTTTTTT. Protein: CASSHPGAGLGGGTGELFF.

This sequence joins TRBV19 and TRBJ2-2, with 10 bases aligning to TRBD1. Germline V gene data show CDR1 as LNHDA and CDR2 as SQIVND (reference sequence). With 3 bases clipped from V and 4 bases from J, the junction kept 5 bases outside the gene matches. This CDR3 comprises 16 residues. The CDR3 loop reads CASSIPGTGATGELFF. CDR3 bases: TGTGCCAGTAGTATCCCCGGGACAGGGGCCACCGGGGAGCTGTTTTTT.

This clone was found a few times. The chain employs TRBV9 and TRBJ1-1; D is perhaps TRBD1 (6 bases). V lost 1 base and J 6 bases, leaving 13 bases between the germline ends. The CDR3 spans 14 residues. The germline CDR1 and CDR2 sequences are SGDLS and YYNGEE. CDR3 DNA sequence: TGTGCCAGCAGCGTAAACTGGGGGGCGCCTGAAGCTTTCTTT. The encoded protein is CASSVNWGAPEAFF.

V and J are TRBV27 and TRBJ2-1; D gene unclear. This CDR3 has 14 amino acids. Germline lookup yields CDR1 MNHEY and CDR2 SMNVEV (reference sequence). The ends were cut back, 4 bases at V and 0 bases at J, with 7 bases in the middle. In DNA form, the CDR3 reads TGTGCCAGCAGTTCCTTGAGCTCCTACAATGAGCAGTTCTTC. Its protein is CASSSLSSYNEQFF.

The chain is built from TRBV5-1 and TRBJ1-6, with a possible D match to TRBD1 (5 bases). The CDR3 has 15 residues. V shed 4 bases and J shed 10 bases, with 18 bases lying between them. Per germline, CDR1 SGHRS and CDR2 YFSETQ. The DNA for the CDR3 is TGCGCCAGCAGCGTTGGTGATGGGGGAGGATCACCCCTCCACTTT. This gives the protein CASSVGDGGGSPLHF.

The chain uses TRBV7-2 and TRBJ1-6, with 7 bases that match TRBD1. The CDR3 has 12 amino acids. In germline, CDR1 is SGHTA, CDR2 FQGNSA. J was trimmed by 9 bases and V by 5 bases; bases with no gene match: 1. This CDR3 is CASSPGGSPLHF. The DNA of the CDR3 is TGTGCCAGCAGCCCAGGGGGTTCACCCCTCCACTTT.

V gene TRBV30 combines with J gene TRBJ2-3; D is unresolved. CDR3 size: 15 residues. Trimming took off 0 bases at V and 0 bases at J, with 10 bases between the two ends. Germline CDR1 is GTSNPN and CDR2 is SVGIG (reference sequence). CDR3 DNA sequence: TGTGCCTGGAGTGTGAAGTCGTCTAGCACAGATACGCAGTATTTT. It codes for CAWSVKSSSTDTQYF.

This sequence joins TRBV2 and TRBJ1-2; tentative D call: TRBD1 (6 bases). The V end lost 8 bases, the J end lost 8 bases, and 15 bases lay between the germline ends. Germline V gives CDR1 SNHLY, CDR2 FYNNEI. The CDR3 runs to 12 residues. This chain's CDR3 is CASRRGMWGYTF. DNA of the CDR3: TGTGCCAGCCGTAGGGGGATGTGGGGCTACACCTTC.

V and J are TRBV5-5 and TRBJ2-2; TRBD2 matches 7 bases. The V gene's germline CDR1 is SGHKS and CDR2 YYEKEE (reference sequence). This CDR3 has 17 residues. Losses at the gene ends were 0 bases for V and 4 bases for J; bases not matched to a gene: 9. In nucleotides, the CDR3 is TGTGCCAGCAGCTTGGCCCCCGGGAGGAGGGGCACCGGGGAGCTGTTTTTT. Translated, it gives CASSLAPGRRGTGELFF.

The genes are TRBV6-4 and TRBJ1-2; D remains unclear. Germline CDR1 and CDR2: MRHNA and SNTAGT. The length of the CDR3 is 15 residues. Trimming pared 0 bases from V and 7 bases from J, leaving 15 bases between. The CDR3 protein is CASSDSSGSNRGYTF. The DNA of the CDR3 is TGTGCCAGCAGTGACTCGTCCGGGAGCAATCGTGGCTACACCTTC.

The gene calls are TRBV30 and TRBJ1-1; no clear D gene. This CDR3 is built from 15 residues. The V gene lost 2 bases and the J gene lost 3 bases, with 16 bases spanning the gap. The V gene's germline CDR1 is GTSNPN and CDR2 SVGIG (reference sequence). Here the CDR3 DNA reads TGTGCCTGGAGTCCCGTGGACCGCCGTTACACTGAAGCTTTCTTT. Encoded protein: CAWSPVDRRYTEAFF. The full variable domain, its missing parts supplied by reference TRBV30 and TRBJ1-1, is SQTIHQWPATLVQPVGSPLSLECTVEGTSNPNLYWYRQAAGRGLQLLFYSVGIGQISSEVPQNLSASRPQDRQFILSSKKLLLSDSGFYLCAWSPVDRRYTEAFFGQGTRLTVV.

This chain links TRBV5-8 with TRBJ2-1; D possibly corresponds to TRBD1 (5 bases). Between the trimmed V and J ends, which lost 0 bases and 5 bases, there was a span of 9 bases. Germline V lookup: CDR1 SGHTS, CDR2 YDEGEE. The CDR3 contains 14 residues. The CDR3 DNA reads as TGTGCCAGCAGCTTGGTTGGGGCTAACAATGAGCAGTTCTTC. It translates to CASSLVGANNEQFF.

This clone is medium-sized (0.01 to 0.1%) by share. In DNA, the CDR3 is TGTGCCAGCAGCTTAAATGTACCCGGGGAGCTGTTTTTT. It translates to CASSLNVPGELFF. The chain employs TRBV7-3 and TRBJ2-2; D unclear. The CDR3 sequence is 13 residues long. Trimming removed 1 base from V and 6 bases from J, with 6 bases in between. From germline, CDR1 is SGHTA and CDR2 FQGTGA.

CDR3 coding DNA: TGTGCCAGCAGTGATCCCTCCCGCCCGAACACTGAAGCTTTCTTT. Its translation: CASSDPSRPNTEAFF. This chain connects TRBV6-1 to TRBJ1-1; the D is unclear. Trimming took 3 bases from V and 1 from J, leaving 12 bases between them. Germline values: CDR1 MNHNS, CDR2 SASEGT. This CDR3 has 15 amino acids.